This T cell receptor beta chain was obtained from a study of blood T cell repertoires in COVID-19. CDR3 length: 15 amino acids. Germline CDR1 SGHAT, CDR2 FQNNGV. V was trimmed by 1 base and J by 5 bases, leaving 12 bases between them. The method was immunoSEQ multiplex PCR; TCRdb's version includes in-frame clones alone and lacks a portion of them. The sample consists of fewer than 300,000 clones, about nine tenths of them appearing once. The source is a woman aged 25 to 39 who had recovered from COVID-19. The sample consisted of PBMCs or T cells enriched from blood (not recorded which). The chain has TRBV11-2 and TRBJ2-1; D ambiguous. Here the CDR3 reads CASSLVSPSNNEQFF. The CDR3, as DNA: TGTGCCAGCAGCTTAGTGAGTCCAAGCAACAATGAGCAGTTCTTC. Full variable domain (remainder filled in from reference TRBV11-2 and TRBJ2-1): EAGVAQSPRYKIIEKRQSVAFWCNPISGHATLYWYQQILGQGPKLLIQFQNNGVVDDSQLPKDRFSAERLKGVDSTLKIQPAKLEDSAVYLCASSLVSPSNNEQFFGPGTRLTVL.